One sample yielded the 23 T cell receptor beta chains listed below, sequenced in a study of shared clonotypes between healthy human individuals. CD45RO-negative, CCR7-positively selected cells formed the naive CD8 fraction, excluding terminally differentiated effector memory CD45RA+ cells. Profiling relied on immunoSEQ multiplex PCR, and the TCRdb table lists in-frame clones only, not all of them. The sample has approximately 2,000,000 clones, 85% to 95% seen once; the top ten hold under 2%. The sample comprised naive CD8+ T cells from PBMCs. The receptors originated from a man younger than 30 in good health. Some clones in this sample may be carry-over from other donors' samples.

The CDR3 here is CASSFAPNTEAFF. As DNA, the CDR3 is TGCGCCAGCAGCTTTGCCCCGAACACTGAAGCTTTCTTT. The rearrangement uses TRBV5-1 and TRBJ1-1; no firm D call. Germline V CDR1 and CDR2: SGHRS, YFSETQ. This CDR3 is 13 amino acids long. The V gene lost 2 bases and the J gene lost 1 base, with 6 bases spanning the gap.

The genes are TRBV5-6 and TRBJ1-1, with D unresolved. The CDR3 length is 16 residues. V shed 0 bases and J shed 6 bases, with 18 bases lying between them. Germline V gives CDR1 SGHDT, CDR2 YYEEEE. CDR3 amino acids: CASSLAAVWVGAEAFF. CDR3 nucleotide sequence: TGTGCCAGCAGCTTGGCAGCTGTTTGGGTAGGCGCTGAAGCTTTCTTT.

CDR3: CASAHVGTKLFF. The CDR3 DNA follows: TGTGCCAGCGCACACGTCGGGACAAAGCTGTTTTTT. This rearrangement joins TRBV27 to TRBJ2-2, with TRBD1 as a possible D gene (6 bases). The CDR3 totals 12 residues. Germline CDR1 MNHEY, CDR2 SMNVEV (reference sequence). V lost 8 bases, J lost 12 bases, and 16 bases lay in between.

V is TRBV7-9 and J is TRBJ2-3, with TRBD2 identical over 8 bases. Unmatched junction bases numbered 8, after V lost 3 bases and J lost 3 bases. Germline lookup yields CDR1 SEHNR and CDR2 FQNEAQ (reference sequence). The CDR3 totals 16 residues. CDR3 protein: CASSLGSGGTTDTQYF. In nucleotides, the CDR3 is TGTGCCAGCAGCTTGGGGTCGGGAGGGACAACAGATACGCAGTATTTT.

The chain links TRBV15 to TRBJ2-7; D gene uncertain. V lost 0 bases and J 8 bases, leaving 14 bases between the germline ends. CDR3 length: 14 residues. Germline CDR1 is LNHNV and CDR2 is YYDKDF (reference sequence). The CDR3 loop reads CATSRDGQEIKQYF. CDR3 coding DNA: TGTGCCACCAGCAGAGATGGGCAGGAGATAAAGCAGTACTTC.

The V gene is TRBV5-1, the J gene TRBJ1-2; TRBD1 is a possible D gene (5 bases). This CDR3 is built from 15 residues. V lost 3 bases, J lost 1 base, and 13 bases lay in between. Germline assignment: CDR1 SGHRS and CDR2 YFSETQ. Written as DNA, the CDR3 is TGCGCCAGCAGCTCAACATGGGACGGTAACTATGGCTACACCTTC. It codes for CASSSTWDGNYGYTF.

The rearrangement joins TRBV6-1 to TRBJ1-3; D may be TRBD1 (5 bases). V shed 1 base and J shed 11 bases, with 18 bases lying between them. This CDR3 is built from 15 residues. The V gene's germline CDR1 is MNHNS and CDR2 SASEGT. Here the CDR3 reads CASSEGGYLEGAIYF. As DNA, the CDR3 is TGTGCCAGCAGTGAAGGTGGCTACCTGGAAGGGGCCATATATTTT.

This clone was recorded a few times. The V call is TRBV19, the J call TRBJ1-1; D is unclear. V was trimmed by 9 bases and J by 3 bases, leaving 20 bases between them. Germline V lookup: CDR1 LNHDA, CDR2 SQIVND (reference sequence). This CDR3 spans 15 amino acids. CDR3 DNA sequence: TGTGCCAGCTCCCCTACGAGGGCGGGATACACTGAAGCTTTCTTT. It encodes CASSPTRAGYTEAFF.

V and J are TRBV5-4 and TRBJ2-7, with 8 bases lining up with TRBD2. Germline V gene data show CDR1 as SGHNT and CDR2 as YYREEE (reference sequence). The CDR3 spans 15 residues. The V segment lost 1 base and the J segment 5 bases; nucleotides outside the gene matches: 8. The CDR3 protein is CASSLLTGRAHEQYF. The CDR3 DNA follows: TGTGCCAGCAGCTTGCTTACCGGGAGGGCCCACGAGCAGTACTTC. The full variable domain, completed using reference TRBV5-4 and TRBJ2-7, is ETGVTQSPTHLIKTRGQQVTLRCSSQSGHNTVSWYQQALGQGPQFIFQYYREEENGRGNFPPRFSGLQFPNYSSELNVNALELDDSALYLCASSLLTGRAHEQYFGPGTRLTVT.

The chain joins TRBV6-5 to TRBJ1-3; D is uncertain. Germline V gene lookup returns CDR1 MNHEY and CDR2 SVGAGI. Trimming removed 6 bases at V and 0 bases at J, with 9 bases between. The CDR3 spans 14 residues. This chain's CDR3 is CASRTTLSGNTIYF. CDR3 nucleotide sequence: TGTGCCAGCAGAACGACCCTCTCTGGAAACACCATATATTTT.

The rearrangement links TRBV7-9 to TRBJ2-7; D unclear. Germline lookup yields CDR1 SEHNR and CDR2 FQNEAQ (reference sequence). There are 13 residues in the CDR3. V lost 1 base and J lost 4, with 8 bases in between. CDR3 coding DNA: TGTGCCAGCAGCTTAGGGACGCCGTACGAGCAGTACTTC. It is translated as CASSLGTPYEQYF.

This sequence joins TRBV30 and TRBJ2-5; 7 bases match TRBD1. The J call could be wrong; TRBJ2-7 is a better fit for the DNA end. In germline, CDR1 is GTSNPN, CDR2 SVGIG (reference sequence). There are 18 residues in the CDR3. CDR3 sequence reads: CAWSSPGQPTILSYEQYF. CDR3 DNA sequence: TGTGCCTGGAGTTCTCCGGGACAGCCGACGATTTTATCCTACGAGCAGTACTTC.

Concerning this clone: This CDR3 is also generated by other DNA sequences in the sample. This rearrangement joins TRBV5-6 to TRBJ2-1; D is unresolved. Between the trimmed V and J ends, which lost 0 bases and 3 bases, there was a span of 7 bases. The germline V gene encodes CDR1 SGHDT and CDR2 YYEEEE. The CDR3 totals 14 residues. The CDR3 nucleotides are TGTGCCAGCAGCTTGGAGGGTCGCTACAATGAGCAGTTCTTC. This gives the protein CASSLEGRYNEQFF.

The chain combines TRBV9 with TRBJ2-3, with D uncertain. CDR1 SGDLS and CDR2 YYNGEE come from the germline V gene. This CDR3 has 12 amino acids. V lost 4 bases and J 2 bases, leaving 5 bases between the germline ends. The CDR3 loop is CASSTITDTQYF. The CDR3 DNA follows: TGTGCCAGCAGCACGATCACAGATACGCAGTATTTT.

This chain uses TRBV7-6 with TRBJ2-7; TRBD1 is a possible D gene (5 bases). Germline CDR1 reads SGHVS; CDR2 reads FNYEAQ. The CDR3 is made up of 16 amino acids. The germline V and J ends were trimmed by 5 bases and 6 bases, with 23 bases remaining between them. CDR3 in DNA: TGTGCCAGCAGCCCATGGTCAGGGATTGAGTCTTCCGAGCAGTACTTC. Translation gives CASSPWSGIESSEQYF.

The chain combines TRBV5-4 with TRBJ2-1, with a possible D match to TRBD2 (6 bases). CDR3 length: 13 residues. CDR1 and CDR2 (germline): SGHNT, YYREEE (reference sequence). V shed 2 bases and J shed 6 bases, with 9 bases lying between them. The CDR3 DNA reads as TGTGCCAGCAGCTTCCGGGACTTCAATGAGCAGTTCTTC. Translated, it gives CASSFRDFNEQFF.

V gene TRBV19 combines with J gene TRBJ1-5, with 9 bases fitting TRBD1. The CDR3 is 15 amino acids. Germline loops: CDR1 LNHDA, CDR2 SQIVND (reference sequence). Trimming cost V 4 bases and J 5 bases; bases outside gene matches: 6. Here the CDR3 reads CASSTGQGHYQPQHF. The DNA for the CDR3 is TGTGCCAGTAGTACTGGACAGGGGCACTATCAGCCCCAGCATTTT.

The chain joins TRBV6-5 to TRBJ2-7; D remains unclear. The germline V gene encodes CDR1 MNHEY and CDR2 SVGAGI. V gave up 5 bases and J gave up 2 bases, with 13 bases separating them. The CDR3 contains 14 residues. The CDR3 DNA reads as TGTGCCAGCAGTCAATACGGACCAACCTACGAGCAGTACTTC. It is translated as CASSQYGPTYEQYF.

This rearrangement joins TRBV25-1 to TRBJ2-3; the D is unclear. The CDR3 is 16 amino acids. V was shortened by 5 bases and J by 6 bases, with 21 bases between the two germline ends. Germline CDR1 reads MGHDK; CDR2 reads SYGVNS. CDR3 sequence: CASSPKTVSPWDTQYF. CDR3 in DNA: TGTGCCAGCAGTCCAAAAACAGTCTCCCCGTGGGATACGCAGTATTTT.

This chain uses TRBV4-3 with TRBJ2-7; 9 bases align to TRBD1. This CDR3 region has 15 residues. Germline-derived CDR1 and CDR2 are LGHNA and YSLEER. The V and J ends lost 3 bases and 4 bases, in that order; junction bases with no gene match: 7. The CDR3 DNA reads TGCGCCAGCAGCCACAGCCGGGACAGGGCGTACGAGCAGTACTTC. It yields the protein CASSHSRDRAYEQYF.

The chain combines TRBV7-8 with TRBJ2-1, with TRBD2 matching over 7 bases. The CDR3 sequence is 14 residues long. The V gene end was trimmed by 4 bases and the J gene end by 9 bases; junction bases not matched to a gene: 9. CDR1 SGHVS and CDR2 FQNEAQ come from the germline V gene. The CDR3 loop reads CASSSLAGAVEQFF. The CDR3 DNA reads TGTGCCAGCAGCTCCTTGGCGGGAGCAGTTGAGCAGTTCTTC. Combining the CDR3 with reference TRBV7-8 and TRBJ2-1 gives the whole variable domain GAGVSQSPRYKVAKRGQDVALRCDPISGHVSLFWYQQALGQGPEFLTYFQNEAQLDKSGLPSDRFFAERPEGSVSTLKIQRTQQEDSAVYLCASSSLAGAVEQFFGPGTRLTVL.

This chain connects TRBV4-1 to TRBJ2-3; TRBD1 agrees at 9 bases. V trimming: 7 bases; J trimming: 2 bases; junction bases outside the gene matches: 4. CDR1 is MGHRA and CDR2 is YSYEKL in the germline V gene. The CDR3 loop spans 14 amino acids. CDR3 DNA sequence: TGCGCCAGCAAGGACAGGGGATACACAGATACGCAGTATTTT. This gives the protein CASKDRGYTDTQYF.

The chain is built from TRBV9 and TRBJ2-3; D is possibly TRBD1 (5 bases). Looked up from germline, CDR1 is SGDLS and CDR2 is YYNGEE. The CDR3 consists of 14 residues. V gave up 0 bases and J gave up 2 bases, with 7 bases separating them. This CDR3 reads CASSVEGNTDTQYF. DNA for the CDR3: TGTGCCAGCAGCGTAGAGGGGAACACAGATACGCAGTATTTT. Based on the CDR3 plus reference TRBV9 and TRBJ2-3, the full variable domain is DSGVTQTPKHLITATGQRVTLRCSPRSGDLSVYWYQQSLDQGLQFLIQYYNGEERAKGNILERFSAQQFPDLHSELNLSSLELGDSALYFCASSVEGNTDTQYFGPGTRLTVL.